Detailed here is one T cell receptor (beta chain). No antigen is known for it. Germline assignment: CDR1 SNHLY and CDR2 FYNNEI. V shed 3 bases and J shed 7 bases, with 6 bases lying between them. The length of the CDR3 is 11 residues. The study ran its PCR with 60 Vbeta and 13 Jbeta primers. Libraries were prepared by immunoSEQ multiplex PCR; TCRdb keeps only in-frame clonotypes and omits some of them. The data show 220,000 or so clones, 65% to 80% seen once. This sample is part of a study of cytomegalovirus exposure and HLA in healthy donors. Study-level findings and limits: Some V segments could not be told apart, so they were left out, TRBV6-2 and TRBV6-3 among them.

Sequenced material: PBMCs. The clonotype originates from a middle-aged man in good health and CMV-seronegative. The chain recombines TRBV2 with TRBJ1-1; D is ambiguous. CDR3 DNA: TGTGCCAGCAGTGAGGTCAGTGAAGCTTTCTTT. Translation: CASSEVSEAFF.